The subject of this entry is one T cell receptor beta chain. From the 5' RACE reads, TCRdb called clonotypes with MiXCR, one entry per CDR3 protein. The table has roughly 770,000 distinct CDR3 sequences, 18% seen once. Germline CDR1 and CDR2: SGHRS and YFSETQ. The germline V and J ends were trimmed by 1 base and 7 bases, with 18 bases remaining between them. This CDR3 comprises 15 residues. This sample was taken from a study of identical twins. These data are also associated with another study on T cells expressing NK-cell markers. Per that study: Sorted T-cell subsets CD3+CD56+NKG2C+, CD3+CD56+NKG2C- and CD3+CD56-NKG2C+ were TCR beta-sequenced.

This sequence originates from a woman aged 18-29 years in good health. The sequenced sample was PBMCs. The chain links TRBV5-1 to TRBJ2-7, with a possible D match to TRBD1 (5 bases). CDR3 bases: TGCGCCAGCAGCTTGAGACAGCTCTCGGTGTCAGAGCAGTACTTC. Translated, it gives CASSLRQLSVSEQYF.